This TCR beta chain was observed in a study of T cells in localized non-small cell lung cancer. Study-wide points: Researchers found a median approximately 55 of the top 100 tumor clones in adjacent lung. Longer overall survival associated with higher blood T cell density; shorter survival with higher adjacent-lung clonality. The greatest T cell clonality was found in uninvolved adjacent lung (higher than in tumor).

The V and J ends lost 6 bases and 4 bases respectively, with 19 bases between them. The CDR3 is 16 residues long. The germline V gene has CDR1 LGHNT and CDR2 FRNRAP. Only in-frame clones appear in the TCRdb table, and some are missing; sequencing was by immunoSEQ multiplex PCR. The sample holds approximately 140,000 clones, roughly nine tenths seen once. A note on this clone: Its antigen is as yet unknown.

The TCR sequence derives from a female donor older than 55 with stage I lung adenocarcinoma. The chain carries TRBV12-5 and TRBJ1-5; no definite D call. The sample was peripheral blood, taken before any cancer treatment. The CDR3: CASGPNTESRNQPQHF. CDR3 DNA sequence: TGTGCTAGTGGACCGAACACGGAATCGCGTAATCAGCCCCAGCATTTT.